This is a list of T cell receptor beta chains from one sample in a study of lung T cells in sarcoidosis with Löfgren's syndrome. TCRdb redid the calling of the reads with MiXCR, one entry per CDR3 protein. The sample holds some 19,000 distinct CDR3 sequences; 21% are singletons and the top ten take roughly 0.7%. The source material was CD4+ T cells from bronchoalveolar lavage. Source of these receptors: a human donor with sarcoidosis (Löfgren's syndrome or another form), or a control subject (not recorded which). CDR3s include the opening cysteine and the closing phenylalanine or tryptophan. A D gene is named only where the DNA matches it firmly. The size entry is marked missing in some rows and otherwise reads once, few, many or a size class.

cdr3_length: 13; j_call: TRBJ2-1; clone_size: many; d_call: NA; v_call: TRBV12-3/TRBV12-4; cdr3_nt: TGTGCCAGCAAGTCCGACTCCTACAATGAGCAGTTCTTC; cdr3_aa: CASKSDSYNEQFF
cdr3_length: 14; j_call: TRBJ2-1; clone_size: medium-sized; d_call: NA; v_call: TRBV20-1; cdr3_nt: TGCAGTGCTAACGGGATTAACTCCTACAATGAGCAGTTCTTC; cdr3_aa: CSANGINSYNEQFF
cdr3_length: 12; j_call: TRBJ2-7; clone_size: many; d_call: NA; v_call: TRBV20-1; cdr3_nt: TGCAGTGCTAGCGGGAACAATTACGAGCAGTACTTC; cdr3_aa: CSASGNNYEQYF
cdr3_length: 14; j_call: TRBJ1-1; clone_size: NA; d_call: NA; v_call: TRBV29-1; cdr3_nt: TGCAGCGTTGAAGATCAGGGTGGATACGCTGAAGCTTTCTTT; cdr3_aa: CSVEDQGGYAEAFF
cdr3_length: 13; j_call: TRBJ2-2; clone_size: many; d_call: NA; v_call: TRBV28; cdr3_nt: TGTGCCAGCAGTTTACTGAACACCGGGGAGCTGTTTTTT; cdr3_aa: CASSLLNTGELFF
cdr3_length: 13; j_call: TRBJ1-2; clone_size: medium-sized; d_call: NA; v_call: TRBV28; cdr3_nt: TGTGCCAGCAGTTTAACGGGGAACTATGGCTACACCTTC; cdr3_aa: CASSLTGNYGYTF
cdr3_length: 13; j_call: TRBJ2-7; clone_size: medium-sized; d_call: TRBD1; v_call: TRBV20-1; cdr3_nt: TGCAGTGCCAACAGGGGGGCCCGGGGAGAGCAGTACTTC; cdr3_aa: CSANRGARGEQYF
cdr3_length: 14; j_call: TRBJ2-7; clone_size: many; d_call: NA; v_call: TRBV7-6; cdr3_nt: TGTGCCAGCAGCTTATCGGGGAACGCCTACGAGCAGTACTTC; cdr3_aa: CASSLSGNAYEQYF
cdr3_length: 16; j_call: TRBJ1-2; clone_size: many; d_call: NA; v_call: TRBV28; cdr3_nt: TGTGCCAGCAGTTTAAATCGAGGAGGTGGGACCTATGGCTACACCTTC; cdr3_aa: CASSLNRGGGTYGYTF
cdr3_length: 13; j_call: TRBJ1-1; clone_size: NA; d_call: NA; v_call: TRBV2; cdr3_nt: TGTGCCAGCACCCCGAGGGGGGACACTGAAGCTTTCTTT; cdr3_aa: CASTPRGDTEAFF
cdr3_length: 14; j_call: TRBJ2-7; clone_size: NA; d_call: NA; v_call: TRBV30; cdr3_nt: TGTGCCTGGAGTCGCACCGGGACCCAGGAGGAGCAGTACTTC; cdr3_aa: CAWSRTGTQEEQYF
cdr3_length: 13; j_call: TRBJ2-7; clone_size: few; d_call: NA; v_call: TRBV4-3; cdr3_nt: TGCGCCAGCAGCCGAGAGGGCAGCTACGAGCAGTACTTC; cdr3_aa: CASSREGSYEQYF
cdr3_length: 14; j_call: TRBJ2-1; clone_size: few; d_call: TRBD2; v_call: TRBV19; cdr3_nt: TGTGCCAGTAGAATAGCGGGGACCGACAATGAGCAGTTCTTC; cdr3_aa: CASRIAGTDNEQFF
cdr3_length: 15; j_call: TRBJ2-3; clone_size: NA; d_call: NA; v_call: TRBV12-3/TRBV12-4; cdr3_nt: TGTGCCAGCAGTGCTATGGGGCTAAGTACAGATACGCAGTATTTT; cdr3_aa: CASSAMGLSTDTQYF
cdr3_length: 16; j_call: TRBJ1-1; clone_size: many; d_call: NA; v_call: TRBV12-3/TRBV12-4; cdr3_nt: TGTGCCAGCAGTTTAGGACCGGGACGGTTGGGGGTTGAAGCTTTCTTT; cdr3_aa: CASSLGPGRLGVEAFF
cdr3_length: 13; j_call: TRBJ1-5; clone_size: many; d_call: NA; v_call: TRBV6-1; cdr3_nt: TGTGCCAGCAGCCCCGGCAGGGTTCAGCCCCAGCATTTT; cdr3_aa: CASSPGRVQPQHF
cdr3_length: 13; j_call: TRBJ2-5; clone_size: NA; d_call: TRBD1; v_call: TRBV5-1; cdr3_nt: TGCGCCAGCAGCGCCGGGACAGAAGAGACCCAGTACTTC; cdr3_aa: CASSAGTEETQYF
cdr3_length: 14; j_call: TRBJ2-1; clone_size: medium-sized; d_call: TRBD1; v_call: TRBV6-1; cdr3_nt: TGTGCCAGCAGCCCGATGGACAGGGTGAATGAGCAGTTCTTC; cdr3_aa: CASSPMDRVNEQFF
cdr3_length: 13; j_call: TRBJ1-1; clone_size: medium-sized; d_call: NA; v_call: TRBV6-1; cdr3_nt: TGTGCCAGCACAAGCCTGATGAACACTGAAGCTTTCTTT; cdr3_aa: CASTSLMNTEAFF
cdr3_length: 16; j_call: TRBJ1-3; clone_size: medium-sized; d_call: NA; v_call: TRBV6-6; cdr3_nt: TGTGCCAGCAGTTACTCTCCGACAGCCTCTGGAAACACCATATATTTT; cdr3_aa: CASSYSPTASGNTIYF
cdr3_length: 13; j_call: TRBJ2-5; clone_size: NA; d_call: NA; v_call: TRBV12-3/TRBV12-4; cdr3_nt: TGTGCCAGCAGACAACAGGGACAAGAGACCCAGTACTTC; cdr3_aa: CASRQQGQETQYF
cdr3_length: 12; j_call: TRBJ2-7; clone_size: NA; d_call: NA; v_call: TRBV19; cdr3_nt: TGTGCCAGCCAGGACAGATCCTACGAGCAGTACTTC; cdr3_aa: CASQDRSYEQYF
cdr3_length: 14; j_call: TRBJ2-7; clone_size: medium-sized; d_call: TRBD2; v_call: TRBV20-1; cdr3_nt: TGCAGTGCTCTGAGCACTAGCGGGAGCTACGAGCAGTACTTC; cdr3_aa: CSALSTSGSYEQYF
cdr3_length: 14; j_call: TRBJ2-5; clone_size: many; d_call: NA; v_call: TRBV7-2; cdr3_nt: TGTGCCAGCAGCTTACCGGGACTGGTAGAGACCCAGTACTTC; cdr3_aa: CASSLPGLVETQYF
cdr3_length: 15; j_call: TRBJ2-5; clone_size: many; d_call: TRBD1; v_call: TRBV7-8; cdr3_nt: TGTGCCAGCAGCCCCCGGGACAGGGGTAGAGAGACCCAGTACTTC; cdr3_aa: CASSPRDRGRETQYF
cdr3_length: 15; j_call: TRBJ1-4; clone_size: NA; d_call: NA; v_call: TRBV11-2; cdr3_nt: TGTGCCAGCAGCTTAGACAAGGAAGCGGGTGAAAAACTGTTTTTT; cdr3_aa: CASSLDKEAGEKLFF
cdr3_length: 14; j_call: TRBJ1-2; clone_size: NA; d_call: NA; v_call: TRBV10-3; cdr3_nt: TGTGCCATCAGTGAAGATTGGACCCATACCGACTACACCTTC; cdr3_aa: CAISEDWTHTDYTF
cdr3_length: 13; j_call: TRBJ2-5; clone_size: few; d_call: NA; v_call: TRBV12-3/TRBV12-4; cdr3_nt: TGTGCCAGCAGCCCTACTAGGCAAGAGACCCAGTACTTC; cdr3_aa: CASSPTRQETQYF
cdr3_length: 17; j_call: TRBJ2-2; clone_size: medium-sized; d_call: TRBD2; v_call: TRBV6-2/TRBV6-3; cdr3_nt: TGTGCCAGTAAATGGACTAGCGGGATAGGGAACACCGGGGAGCTGTTTTTT; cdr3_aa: CASKWTSGIGNTGELFF
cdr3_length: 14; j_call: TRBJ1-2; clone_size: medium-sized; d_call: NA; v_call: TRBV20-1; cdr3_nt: TGCAGTGCTAGAGATCCGGGGGCTAACTATGGCTACACCTTC; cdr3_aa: CSARDPGANYGYTF
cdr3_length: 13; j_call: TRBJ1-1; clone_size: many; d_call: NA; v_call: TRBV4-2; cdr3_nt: TGTGCCAGCAGCCCCCAGAAGGGGACTGAAGCTTTCTTT; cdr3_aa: CASSPQKGTEAFF
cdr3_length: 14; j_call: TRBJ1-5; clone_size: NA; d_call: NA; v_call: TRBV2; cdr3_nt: TGTGCCAGCAGCTCGGGACGGAGCAATCAGCCCCAGCATTTT; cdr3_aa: CASSSGRSNQPQHF
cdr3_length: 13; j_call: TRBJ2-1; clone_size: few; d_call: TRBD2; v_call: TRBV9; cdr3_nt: TGTGCCAGCAGCACCCGGGGGGACAATGAGCAGTTCTTC; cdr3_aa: CASSTRGDNEQFF
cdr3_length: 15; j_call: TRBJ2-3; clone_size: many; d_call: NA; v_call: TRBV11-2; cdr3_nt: TGTGCCAGCACCAGACTAGGCGGTGGCCCAGATACGCAGTATTTT; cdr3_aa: CASTRLGGGPDTQYF
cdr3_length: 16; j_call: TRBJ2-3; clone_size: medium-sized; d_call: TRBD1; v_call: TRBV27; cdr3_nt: TGTGCCAGCAGTTTAGTAGGGACAGCAAACACAGATACGCAGTATTTT; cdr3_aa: CASSLVGTANTDTQYF
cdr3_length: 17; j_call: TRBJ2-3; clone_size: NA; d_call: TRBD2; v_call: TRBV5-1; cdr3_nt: TGCGCCAGCAGCCCCCTGACTAGCGGGAGAGGGTCAGATACGCAGTATTTT; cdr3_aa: CASSPLTSGRGSDTQYF
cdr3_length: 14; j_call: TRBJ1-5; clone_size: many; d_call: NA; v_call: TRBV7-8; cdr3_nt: TGTGCCAGCCTCCCAGCTGGTCTCAATCAGCCCCAGCATTTT; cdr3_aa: CASLPAGLNQPQHF
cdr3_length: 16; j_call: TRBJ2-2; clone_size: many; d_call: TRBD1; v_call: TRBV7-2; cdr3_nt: TGTGCCAGCAGCCTCGTAGGGACAGGGGGCACCGGGGAGCTGTTTTTT; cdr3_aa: CASSLVGTGGTGELFF
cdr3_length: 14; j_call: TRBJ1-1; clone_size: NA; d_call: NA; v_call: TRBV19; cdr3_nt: TGTGCCAGTAGTTCAATAGACCGGGACACTGAAGTTTTCTTT; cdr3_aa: CASSSIDRDTEVFF
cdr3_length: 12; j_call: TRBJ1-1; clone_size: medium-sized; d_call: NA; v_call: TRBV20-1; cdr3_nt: TGCAGTGCCCCGGACACGAACACTGAAGCTTTCTTT; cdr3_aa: CSAPDTNTEAFF
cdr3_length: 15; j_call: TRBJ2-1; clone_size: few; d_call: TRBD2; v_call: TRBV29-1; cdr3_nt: TGCAGCGTTGATCCTAGCGGGAGGCCGGGGAATGAGCAGTTCTTC; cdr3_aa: CSVDPSGRPGNEQFF
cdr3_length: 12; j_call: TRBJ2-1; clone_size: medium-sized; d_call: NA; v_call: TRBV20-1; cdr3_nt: TGCAGTGCTAGAGGGGGGAACAATGAGCAGTTCTTC; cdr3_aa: CSARGGNNEQFF
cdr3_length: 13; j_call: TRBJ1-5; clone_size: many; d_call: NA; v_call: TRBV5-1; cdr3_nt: TGCGCCAGCAGCACCAGGGTAGGACAGCCCCAGCATTTT; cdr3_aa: CASSTRVGQPQHF
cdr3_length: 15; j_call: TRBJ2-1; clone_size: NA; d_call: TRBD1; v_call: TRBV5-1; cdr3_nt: TGCGCCAGCAGCGAGGGACAGGGGGCGGTTAAGGAGCAGTTCTTC; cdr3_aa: CASSEGQGAVKEQFF
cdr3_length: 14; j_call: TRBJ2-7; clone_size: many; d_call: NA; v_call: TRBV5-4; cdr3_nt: TGTGCCAGCAGCTTGGTGGGCGGGTCCTACGAGCAGTACTTC; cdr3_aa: CASSLVGGSYEQYF
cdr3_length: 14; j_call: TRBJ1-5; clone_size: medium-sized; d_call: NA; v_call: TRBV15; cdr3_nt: TGTGCCACCAGCTTTAGGCAGGCCCATCAGCCCCAGCATTTT; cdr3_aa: CATSFRQAHQPQHF
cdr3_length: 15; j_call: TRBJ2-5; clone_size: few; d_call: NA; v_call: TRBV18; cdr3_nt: TGTGCCAGCTCATCGTCAGGTTTACGGGTGGAGACCCAGTACTTC; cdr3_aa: CASSSSGLRVETQYF
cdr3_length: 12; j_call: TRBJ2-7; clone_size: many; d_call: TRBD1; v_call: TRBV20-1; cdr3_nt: TGCAGTGCAACGACAGGGGGTAGCGAGCAGTACTTC; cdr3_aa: CSATTGGSEQYF
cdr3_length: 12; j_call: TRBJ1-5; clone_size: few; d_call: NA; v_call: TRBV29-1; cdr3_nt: TGCAGCGTCCGTCCGCGGGGACAGCCCCAGCATTTT; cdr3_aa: CSVRPRGQPQHF
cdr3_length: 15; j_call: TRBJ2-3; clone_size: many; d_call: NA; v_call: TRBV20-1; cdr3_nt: TGCAGTGCTAGAGCGGGAGCCCTTAACGCAGATACGCAGTATTTT; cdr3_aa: CSARAGALNADTQYF
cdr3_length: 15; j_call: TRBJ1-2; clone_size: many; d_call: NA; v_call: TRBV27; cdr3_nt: TGTGCCAGCAGTAAGACAGGCCCGTCGATCTATGGCTACACCTTC; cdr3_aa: CASSKTGPSIYGYTF
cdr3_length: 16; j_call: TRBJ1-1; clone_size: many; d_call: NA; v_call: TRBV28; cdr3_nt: TGTGCCAGCAGTCCCGAGGGGAGGAGTCAGTCCGCTGAAGCTTTCTTT; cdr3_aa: CASSPEGRSQSAEAFF
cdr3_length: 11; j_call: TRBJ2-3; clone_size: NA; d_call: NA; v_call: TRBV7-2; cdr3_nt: TGTGCCAGCAACTTCACAGATACGCAGTATTTT; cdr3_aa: CASNFTDTQYF